This note documents a single TCR beta chain sequence. What it recognizes is unknown. The data were obtained in a study of breast tumors, draining lymph nodes, adjacent tissues. Study findings and constraints: Data only fit, rather than demonstrated, lymph node origin of most tumor T cells. Compared with lymph nodes, tumors were less diverse; compared with nontumor tissue, more. Luminal-like breast cancer showed significantly higher tumor–nontumor repertoire similarity than basal-like.

V was shortened by 3 bases and J by 2 bases, with 12 bases between the two germline ends. This CDR3 region has 15 residues. Per the germline V gene, CDR1 is MNHNS and CDR2 is SASEGT. TCRdb re-derived calls from the multiplex PCR reads in MiXCR, one entry per CDR3 protein. The repertoire holds about 21,000 distinct CDR3 sequences, with 50% as singletons. The source is a female donor with breast cancer. Some clones in this sample may be carry-over from other donors' samples. The chain links TRBV6-1 to TRBJ2-3, with a tentative D call TRBD1 (7 bases). The sequenced material came from breast tumor tissue. CDR3 sequence: CASSEEGQNTDTQYF. The CDR3 DNA sequence: TGTGCCAGCAGTGAGGAGGGACAGAACACAGATACGCAGTATTTT.